This T cell receptor (beta chain) was retrieved from a study of CD8 T cells in ankylosing spondylitis. One entry per CDR3 protein results from TCRdb running MiXCR on the 5' RACE reads. The table lists some 140,000 distinct CDR3 sequences, approximately 9.2% of them singletons, with 7.3% in the top ten. Deletions cut 6 bases from V and 4 bases from J, with 6 bases between. Germline V CDR1 and CDR2: MRHNA, SNTAGT. The CDR3 has 12 amino acids. Study-wide results and limits: Before this, some motif variants had been reported in reactive arthritis synovial fluid and blood. Disease-associated clonotypes exhibited CD8+ identity and were relatively infrequent in peripheral blood.

In this sample, this clonotype turned up many times. The antigen remains unidentified. Material: synovial fluid, either unsorted or a sorted T cell fraction (not recorded which). This chain uses TRBV6-4 with TRBJ2-2; D remains unclear. The receptor was derived from a male donor with ankylosing spondylitis. The CDR3 sequence is CASRPGTGELFF. The CDR3 DNA reads as TGTGCCAGCAGGCCGGGCACCGGGGAGCTGTTTTTT.